This T cell receptor (beta chain) was identified during a study of blood T cell repertoires in COVID-19. This CDR3 has 13 residues. V was pared by 3 bases and J by 7 bases, with 10 bases between. Germline V CDR1 and CDR2: SGHAT, FQNNGV. As processed by the authors: Counts of nucleated cells, estimated from reference gene primer amplification, were obtained. Profiling relied on immunoSEQ multiplex PCR, and the TCRdb table lists in-frame clones only, not all of them. V, J and clone size derive from that table, while D and trimming were established from the DNA sequence. The sample includes 450,000 to 500,000 clones, about 85% seen only once; the top ten take approximately 8.3%. Participants came from fewer than 25 US areas, aged about 18 to 100 years.

Sequenced: PBMCs or T cells enriched from blood (not recorded which). This TCR came from a woman in her sixties who had recovered from COVID-19. The chain links TRBV11-2 to TRBJ1-5, with D unclear. The DNA of the CDR3 is TGTGCCAGCAGCTTCTCCGAGAGGCAGCCCCAGCATTTT. Amino acid sequence: CASSFSERQPQHF.